This T cell receptor (beta chain) was recovered during a study of blood T cell repertoires in COVID-19. Study background: From T cells, B-cell-depleted T cells, or PBMCs came the material, which was cDNA or gDNA.

Looked up from germline, CDR1 is ENHRY and CDR2 is SYGVKD. The CDR3 is 13 residues long. The V segment lost 4 bases and the J segment 4 bases; nucleotides outside the gene matches: 3. In the study's own analysis: Estimation of nucleated cell counts was performed using reference gene primer amplification. The protocol was immunoSEQ multiplex PCR, while the TCRdb copy is restricted to in-frame clones and leaves out a portion. The V and J calls and clone size were taken over from that table, and D and trimming were inferred from the DNA. This table holds some 260,000 clones, about three quarters found once. This clone was observed a single time.

The source material was peripheral blood. The receptor was isolated from an elderly woman with acute or convalescent COVID-19. The chain has TRBV10-3 and TRBJ1-1; TRBD1 matches at 7 bases. The DNA for the CDR3 is TGTGCCATCAGTGGGACAGGTAGCACTGAAGCTTTCTTT. This encodes CAISGTGSTEAFF.